Below, one T cell receptor (beta chain) is given with its context. As yet, its antigen is unknown. Germline is not matched at one junction end, which may reflect a read error. This sample was taken from a study of neoadjuvant anti-PD-1 for oral cavity cancer. Study-wide background: Most patients had three to four biweekly doses of 3 mg/kg nivolumab before resection. Patients without progression received a fourth nivolumab dose around day 43, then surgical resection on days 50-56.

Germline CDR1 and CDR2: SGHDT and YYEEEE. CDR3 length: 14 residues. Study results and limitations: Treg/Th17 ratio rose with pretreatment blood and fell with post-treatment tumor TCRbeta clonality.

These oral cavity squamous cell carcinomas were HPV-negative and locally advanced. Assay: immunoSEQ multiplex PCR; the TCRdb copy retains only in-frame clones and omits some. The profile shows 10,000 to 15,000 clones, about 60% of them singletons. The origin of this receptor is a person aged 35-79 years with oral cavity squamous cell carcinoma. This sample comprised tumor tissue, obtained before nivolumab (anti-PD-1) treatment. V is TRBV5-6 and J is TRBJ2-1, with D perhaps given as TRBD1 or TRBD2 (5 bases each). CDR3 nucleotides: TGTGCCAGCAGCTTGGGGGGTCCGGGGCCGGTAGGGGTCTTC. Its protein product is CASSLGGPGPVGVF.